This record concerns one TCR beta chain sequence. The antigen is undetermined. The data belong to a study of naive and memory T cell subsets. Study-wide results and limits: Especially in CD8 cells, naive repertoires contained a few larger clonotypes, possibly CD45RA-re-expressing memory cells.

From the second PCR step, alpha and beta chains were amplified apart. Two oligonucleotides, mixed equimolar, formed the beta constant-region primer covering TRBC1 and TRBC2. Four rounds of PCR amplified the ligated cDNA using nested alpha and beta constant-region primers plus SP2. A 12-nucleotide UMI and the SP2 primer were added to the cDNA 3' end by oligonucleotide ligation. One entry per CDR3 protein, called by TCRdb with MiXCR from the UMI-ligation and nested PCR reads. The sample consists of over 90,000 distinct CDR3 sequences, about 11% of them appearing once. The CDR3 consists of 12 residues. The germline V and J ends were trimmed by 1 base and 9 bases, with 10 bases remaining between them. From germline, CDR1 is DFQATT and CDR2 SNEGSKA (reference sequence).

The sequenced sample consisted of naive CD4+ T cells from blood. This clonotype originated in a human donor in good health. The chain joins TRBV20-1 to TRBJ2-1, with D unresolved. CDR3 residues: CSARANAGEQFF. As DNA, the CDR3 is TGCAGTGCTAGAGCGAATGCTGGTGAGCAGTTCTTC.